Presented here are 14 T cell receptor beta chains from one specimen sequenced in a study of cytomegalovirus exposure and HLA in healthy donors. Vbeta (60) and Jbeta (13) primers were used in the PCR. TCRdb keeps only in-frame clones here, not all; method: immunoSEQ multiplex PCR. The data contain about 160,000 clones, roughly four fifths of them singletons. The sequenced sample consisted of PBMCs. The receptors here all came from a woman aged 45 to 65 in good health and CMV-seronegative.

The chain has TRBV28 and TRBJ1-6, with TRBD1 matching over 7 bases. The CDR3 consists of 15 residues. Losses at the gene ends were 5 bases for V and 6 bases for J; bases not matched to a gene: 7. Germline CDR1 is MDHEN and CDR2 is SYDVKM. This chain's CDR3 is CASSVRDSFNSPLHF. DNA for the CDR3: TGTGCCAGCAGTGTTCGGGACAGTTTTAATTCACCCCTCCACTTT.

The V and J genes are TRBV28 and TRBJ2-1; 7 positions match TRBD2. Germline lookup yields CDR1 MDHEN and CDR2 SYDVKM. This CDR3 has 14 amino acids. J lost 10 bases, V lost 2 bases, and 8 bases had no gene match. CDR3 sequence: CASSLRREFREQFF. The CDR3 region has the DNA TGTGCCAGCAGTTTACGGCGGGAGTTTCGCGAGCAGTTCTTC.

CDR3: CASSPGLAFSDTQYF. The CDR3, as DNA: TGTGCCAGCAGTCCGGGACTAGCCTTTTCAGATACGCAGTATTTT. The chain couples TRBV6-5 to TRBJ2-3, with TRBD2 matching over 9 bases. In germline, CDR1 is MNHEY, CDR2 SVGAGI. The CDR3 runs to 15 residues. After removal of 5 bases from V and 4 bases from J, the junction contained 7 bases not matched to a gene.

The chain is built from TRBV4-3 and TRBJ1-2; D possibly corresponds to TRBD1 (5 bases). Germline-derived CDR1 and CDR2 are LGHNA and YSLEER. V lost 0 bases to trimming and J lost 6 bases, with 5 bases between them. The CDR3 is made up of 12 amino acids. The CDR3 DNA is TGCGCCAGCAGCCAAGAGGACAATGGCTACACCTTC. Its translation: CASSQEDNGYTF.

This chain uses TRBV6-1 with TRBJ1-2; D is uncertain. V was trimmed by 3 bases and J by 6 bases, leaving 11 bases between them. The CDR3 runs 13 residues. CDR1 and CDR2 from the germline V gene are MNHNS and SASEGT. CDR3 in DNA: TGTGCCAGCAGTGATGAGGGTATCCATGGCTACACCTTC. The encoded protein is CASSDEGIHGYTF.

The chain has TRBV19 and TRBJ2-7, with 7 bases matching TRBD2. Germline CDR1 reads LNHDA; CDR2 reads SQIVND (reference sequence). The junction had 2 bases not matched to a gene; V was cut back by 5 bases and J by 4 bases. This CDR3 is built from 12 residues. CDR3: CASSSGGYEQYF. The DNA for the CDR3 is TGTGCCAGTAGTTCGGGGGGATACGAGCAGTACTTC.

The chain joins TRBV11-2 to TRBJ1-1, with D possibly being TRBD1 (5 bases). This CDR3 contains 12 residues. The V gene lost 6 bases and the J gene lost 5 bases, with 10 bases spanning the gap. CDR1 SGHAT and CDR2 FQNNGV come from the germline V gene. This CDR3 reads CASSRGGTEAFF. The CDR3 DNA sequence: TGTGCCAGCAGTAGGGGAGGGACTGAAGCTTTCTTT.

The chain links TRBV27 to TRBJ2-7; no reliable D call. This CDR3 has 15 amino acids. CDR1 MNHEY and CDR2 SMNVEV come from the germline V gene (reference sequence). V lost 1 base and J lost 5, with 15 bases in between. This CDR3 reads CASSLLPRLADEQYF. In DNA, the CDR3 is TGTGCCAGCAGTTTATTACCCAGACTGGCCGACGAGCAGTACTTC.

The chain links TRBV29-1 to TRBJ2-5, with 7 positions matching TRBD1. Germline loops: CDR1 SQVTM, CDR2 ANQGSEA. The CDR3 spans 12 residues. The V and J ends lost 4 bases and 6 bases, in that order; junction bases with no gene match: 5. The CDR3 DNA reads TGCAGCGTTGCAGGGGGTGAACAGACCCAGTACTTC. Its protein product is CSVAGGEQTQYF.

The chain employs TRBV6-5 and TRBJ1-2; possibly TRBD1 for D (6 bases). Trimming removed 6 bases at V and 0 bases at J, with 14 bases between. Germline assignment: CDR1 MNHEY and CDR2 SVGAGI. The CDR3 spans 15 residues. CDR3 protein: CASSLTGLANYGYTF. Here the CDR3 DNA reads TGTGCCAGCAGCCTGACAGGACTAGCTAACTATGGCTACACCTTC.

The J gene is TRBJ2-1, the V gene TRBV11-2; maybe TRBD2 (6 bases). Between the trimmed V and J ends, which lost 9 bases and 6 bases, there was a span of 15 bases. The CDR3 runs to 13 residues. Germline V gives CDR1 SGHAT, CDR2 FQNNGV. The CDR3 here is CASLGLASNEQFF. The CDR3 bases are TGTGCCAGTTTGGGGCTAGCGAGCAATGAGCAGTTCTTC.

The chain's CDR3 is CAWAGLAQYNEQFF. The DNA for the CDR3 is TGTGCCTGGGCCGGACTAGCGCAATACAATGAGCAGTTCTTC. This rearrangement joins TRBV30 to TRBJ2-1; 9 bases are a match to TRBD2. This CDR3 has 14 residues. V dropped 5 bases and J dropped 4; count of bases not matched to a gene: 6. Germline lookup yields CDR1 GTSNPN and CDR2 SVGIG (reference sequence).

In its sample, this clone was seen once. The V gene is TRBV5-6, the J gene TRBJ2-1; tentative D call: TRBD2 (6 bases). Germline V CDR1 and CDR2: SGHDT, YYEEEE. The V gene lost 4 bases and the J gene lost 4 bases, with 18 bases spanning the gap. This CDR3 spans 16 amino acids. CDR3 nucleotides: TGTGCCAGCAGCGGATCCGGGACTCAGATTTACAATGAGCAGTTCTTC. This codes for CASSGSGTQIYNEQFF.

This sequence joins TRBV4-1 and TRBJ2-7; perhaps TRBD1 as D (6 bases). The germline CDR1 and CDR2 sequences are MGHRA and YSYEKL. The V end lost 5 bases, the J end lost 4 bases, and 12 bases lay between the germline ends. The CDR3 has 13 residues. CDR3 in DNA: TGCGCCAGCAGCTCTGAGACAGGTTACGAGCAGTACTTC. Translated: CASSSETGYEQYF.